This TCR beta chain came from a study of shared clonotypes between healthy human individuals. Repertoires were generated with immunoSEQ multiplex PCR, while TCRdb's copy carries only in-frame clones and drops some. In the table there are a few million clones, over 90% of which are singletons. There are 15 residues in the CDR3. CDR1 is MNHNY, CDR2 SVGAGI, per germline (reference sequence). Trimming removed 6 bases from V and 7 bases from J; junction bases left unmatched: 12. The sequencing input was naive CD4+ T cells from PBMCs. Noted subset: CD45RA+ positively selected. This chain uses TRBV6-6 with TRBJ1-5, with 7 bases matching TRBD1. This sequence was found in a man aged 18 to 29 in good health. Some clones in this sample may be carry-over from other donors' samples. CDR3 protein: CASRTGVAREQPQHF. Written as DNA, the CDR3 is TGTGCCAGCAGAACAGGGGTGGCAAGGGAACAGCCCCAGCATTTT.